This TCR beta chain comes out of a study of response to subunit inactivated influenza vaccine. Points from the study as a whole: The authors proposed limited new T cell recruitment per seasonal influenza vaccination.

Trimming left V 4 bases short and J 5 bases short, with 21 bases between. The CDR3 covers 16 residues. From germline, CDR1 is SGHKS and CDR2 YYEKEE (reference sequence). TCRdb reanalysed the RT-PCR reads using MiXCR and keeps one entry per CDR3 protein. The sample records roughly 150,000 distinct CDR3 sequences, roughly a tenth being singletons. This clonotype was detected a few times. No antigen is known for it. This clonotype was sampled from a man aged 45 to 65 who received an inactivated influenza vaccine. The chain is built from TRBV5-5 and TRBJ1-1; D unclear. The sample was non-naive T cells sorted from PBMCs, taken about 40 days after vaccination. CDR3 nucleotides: TGTGCCAGCAGCCGTTATGGGCGTACCTCTATTACTGAAGCTTTCTTT. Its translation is CASSRYGRTSITEAFF.